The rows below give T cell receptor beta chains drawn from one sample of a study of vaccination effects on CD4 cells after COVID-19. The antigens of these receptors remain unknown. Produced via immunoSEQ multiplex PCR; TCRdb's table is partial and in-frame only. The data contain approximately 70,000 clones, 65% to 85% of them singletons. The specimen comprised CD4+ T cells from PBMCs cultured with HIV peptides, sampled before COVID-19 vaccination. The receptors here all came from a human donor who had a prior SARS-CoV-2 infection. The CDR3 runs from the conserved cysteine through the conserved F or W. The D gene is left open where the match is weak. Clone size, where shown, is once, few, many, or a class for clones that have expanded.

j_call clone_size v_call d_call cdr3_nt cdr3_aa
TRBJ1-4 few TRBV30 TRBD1 TGTGCCTGGAGGATGACAGGGGGGAATGAAAAACTGTTTTTT CAWRMTGGNEKLFF
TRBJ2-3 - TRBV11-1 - TGTGCCAGCAGCTTAGGTGAAGATACGCAGTATTTT CASSLGEDTQYF
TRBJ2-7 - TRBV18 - TGTGCCAGCTCACCAGGGGTAGCGTACGAGCAGTACTTC CASSPGVAYEQYF
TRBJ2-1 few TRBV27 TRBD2 TGTGCCAGCAGACGGGGACTAGCGGGACCCCGTTCCTACAATGAGCAGTTCTTC CASRRGLAGPRSYNEQFF
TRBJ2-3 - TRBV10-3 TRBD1 TGTGCCATCAGAGACGACGGGACAGGGACAGATACGCAGTATTTT CAIRDDGTGTDTQYF
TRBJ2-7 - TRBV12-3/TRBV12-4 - TGTGCCAGCAGTTTATCCGGAGACTACGAGCAGTACTTC CASSLSGDYEQYF
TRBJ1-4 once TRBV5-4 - TGTGCCAGCAGCCCAAGCCTAATGGGAAATGAAAAACTGTTTTTT CASSPSLMGNEKLFF
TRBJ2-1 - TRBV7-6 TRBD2 TGTGCCAGCAGCTTTCGGGTAGCGGGAAAAAGCTCCTACAATGAGCAGTTCTTC CASSFRVAGKSSYNEQFF
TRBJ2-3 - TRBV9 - TGTGCCAGCAGCGTAGTGGGGATTAGCACAGATACGCAGTATTTT CASSVVGISTDTQYF
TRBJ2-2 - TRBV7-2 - TGTGCCAGCAGCCACCGTACCGGCACCGGGGAGCTGTTTTTT CASSHRTGTGELFF
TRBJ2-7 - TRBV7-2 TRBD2 TGTGCCAGCAGCTCCAGACTAGCGGGAGGTTACGAGCAGTACTTC CASSSRLAGGYEQYF
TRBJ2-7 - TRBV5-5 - TGTGCCAGCAGCTTGGGGGGATTGTCCTACGAGCAGTACTTC CASSLGGLSYEQYF
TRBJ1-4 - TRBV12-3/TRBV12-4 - TGTGCCAGCGGTTTCCCGGAAAAACTGTTTTTT CASGFPEKLFF
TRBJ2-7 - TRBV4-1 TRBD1 TGCGCCAGCAGCCAAGGACAGGGGGACATCTACGAGCAGTACTTC CASSQGQGDIYEQYF
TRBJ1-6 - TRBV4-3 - TGCGCCAGCAGCCAAGGACAAATCGGGAGGAATTCACCCCTCCACTTT CASSQGQIGRNSPLHF
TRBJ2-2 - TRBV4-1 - TGCGCCAGCAGCCAACGGACAGAGAACACCGGGGAGCTGTTTTTT CASSQRTENTGELFF
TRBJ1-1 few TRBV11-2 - TGTGCCAGCAGCCCCTGGCAGGTGAACACTGAAGCTTTCTTT CASSPWQVNTEAFF
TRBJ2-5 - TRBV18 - TGTGCCAGCTCACCTAATTCACAGAACCAAGAGACCCAGTACTTC CASSPNSQNQETQYF
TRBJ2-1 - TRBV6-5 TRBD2 TGTGCCAGCAGTTATAGGCTAGCGGGAGTCAATGAGCAGTTCTTC CASSYRLAGVNEQFF
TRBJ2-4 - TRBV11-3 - TGTGCCAGCAGCGCACCTCCGTGGGGGGCTATGGGGAACATTCAGTACTTC CASSAPPWGAMGNIQYF
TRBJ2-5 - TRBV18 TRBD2 TGTGCCAGCTCACCACCACTCGCGGGGGGCGGAGAGACCCAGTACTTC CASSPPLAGGGETQYF